This T cell receptor (beta chain) is from a study of blood T cell repertoires in COVID-19. The length of the CDR3 is 14 residues. V was cut by 2 bases and J by 10 bases, with 13 bases left in between. CDR1 and CDR2 from the germline V gene are SGHRS and YFSETQ. The data were produced by immunoSEQ multiplex PCR, yet TCRdb's version contains in-frame clones alone and is incomplete. The repertoire holds roughly 200,000 clones, with roughly 77% as singletons. This clone was found a few times. Sequencing was done on a sample of peripheral blood. The source of this sequence is a woman of 80 years or more with COVID-19, enrolled during active disease. The chain links TRBV5-1 to TRBJ1-6; no firm D call. For the CDR3, the DNA is TGCGCCAGCAGCTTCGAAGGAGGGTTCTCACCCCTCCACTTT. Encoded protein: CASSFEGGFSPLHF.